One sample yielded the 4 T cell receptor beta chains listed below, sequenced in a study of T cell responses to AZD1222 COVID-19 vaccine. Data came from immunoSEQ multiplex PCR; TCRdb stores just in-frame clones and leaves some out. The profile shows around 150,000 clones, approximately 93% of them singletons. The sequences come from peripheral blood, collected 28 days after the second AZD1222 dose. These TCRs come from an adult who received the AZD1222 COVID-19 vaccine.

The chain joins TRBV14 to TRBJ1-2; 7 bases align to TRBD1. The CDR3 totals 15 residues. The germline V gene has CDR1 SGHDN and CDR2 FVKESK. With 0 bases clipped from V and 8 bases from J, the junction kept 9 bases outside the gene matches. This CDR3 reads CASSQEGQGVTGYTF. In DNA form, the CDR3 reads TGTGCCAGCAGCCAAGAGGGGCAGGGGGTAACGGGCTACACCTTC. Full variable domain (remainder filled in from reference TRBV14 and TRBJ1-2): EAGVTQFPSHSVIEKGQTVTLRCDPISGHDNLYWYRRVMGKEIKFLLHFVKESKQDESGMPNNRFLAERTGGTYSTLKVQPAELEDSGVYFCASSQEGQGVTGYTFGSGTRLTVV.

The rearrangement joins TRBV4-1 to TRBJ1-3; 7 bases map to TRBD1. V lost 4 bases, J lost 0 bases, and 12 bases stayed unmatched. The germline gives CDR1 MGHRA, CDR2 YSYEKL. CDR3 length equals 18 residues. The CDR3 region is CASSPVGTVKSSGNTIYF. The CDR3 bases are TGCGCCAGCAGCCCAGTCGGGACAGTAAAAAGCTCTGGAAACACCATATATTTT.

In DNA, the CDR3 is TGCGCCAGCAGCCAAGTCATTAGAGATCAGCCCCAGCATTTT. Translation gives CASSQVIRDQPQHF. The V call is TRBV4-1, the J call TRBJ1-5; the D is unclear. CDR3 size: 14 residues. V lost 1 base to trimming and J lost 5 bases, with 9 bases between them. Germline V gene sequence: CDR1 MGHRA, CDR2 YSYEKL.

The rearrangement uses TRBV6-1 and TRBJ1-5, with a possible D match to TRBD1 (5 bases). V was cut by 2 bases and J by 3 bases, with 14 bases left in between. The CDR3 consists of 16 residues. Per the germline V gene, CDR1 is MNHNS and CDR2 is SASEGT. This chain's CDR3 is CASSELRGGFNQPQHF. DNA for the CDR3: TGTGCCAGCAGTGAACTGAGGGGCGGGTTCAATCAGCCCCAGCATTTT.